Listed here are 22 T cell receptor beta chains from one sample, sequenced in a study of T cells in Graves' hyperthyroidism and ophthalmopathy. RNA transcripts gave rise to amplified TCR beta CDR3 regions. First-round RT-PCR of the TCR CDR3 relied on the HTBI primer set. TCRdb passed the multiplex PCR reads through MiXCR, listing each CDR3 protein once. The profile shows 400,000 to 600,000 distinct CDR3 sequences, about 16% of them singletons. The sequenced sample was blood. The receptors derive from a woman aged 30 to 39 with Graves' ophthalmopathy.

This clonotype showed up many times. V usage is TRBV2 and J usage is TRBJ1-2; D is undetermined. This CDR3 has 13 amino acids. The germline gives CDR1 SNHLY, CDR2 FYNNEI. V dropped 4 bases and J dropped 2 bases, with 8 bases sitting between them. Written as DNA, the CDR3 is TGTGCCAGCAGTGTAGATGGGAACTATGGCTACACCTTC. Its protein product is CASSVDGNYGYTF.

This clonotype was seen repeatedly, ten times or more. This chain links TRBV6-1 with TRBJ1-1, with a possible D match to TRBD1 (5 bases). The germline V and J ends were trimmed by 5 bases and 7 bases, with 14 bases remaining between them. The germline V gene encodes CDR1 MNHNS and CDR2 SASEGT. This CDR3 is built from 13 residues. This chain's CDR3 is CASSTQGAGEAFF. In DNA form, the CDR3 reads TGTGCCAGCAGTACCCAGGGCGCTGGTGAAGCTTTCTTT.

This clonotype was seen at least ten times. The chain uses TRBV18 and TRBJ2-3, with a weak D call TRBD1 (6 bases). Trimming cost V 1 base and J 7 bases, with 15 bases left between them. The CDR3 consists of 15 residues. Germline assignment: CDR1 KGHSH and CDR2 LQKENI. The CDR3 protein is CASSPRAGEGNTQYF. CDR3 nucleotides: TGTGCCAGCTCACCACGGGCAGGGGAAGGGAATACGCAGTATTTT.

This clonotype was counted at least ten times. This chain uses TRBV28 with TRBJ2-7; D possibly matches TRBD1 or TRBD2 (6 bases each). CDR1 and CDR2 (germline): MDHEN, SYDVKM. This CDR3 comprises 13 residues. V was pared by 2 bases and J by 5 bases, with 10 bases between. The DNA for the CDR3 is TGTGCCAGCAGTTTAGGGGGGCGCGACGAGCAGTACTTC. It yields the protein CASSLGGRDEQYF.

This clonotype has more than one count but fewer than ten. V gene TRBV27 combines with J gene TRBJ2-7; D tentatively reads TRBD1 or TRBD2 (5 bases each). Germline V gene data show CDR1 as MNHEY and CDR2 as SMNVEV (reference sequence). CDR3 length: 14 residues. Deletions cut 0 bases from V and 5 bases from J, with 11 bases between. CDR3 DNA sequence: TGTGCCAGCAGTTTATCGGGGGTTTGGGACGAGCAGTACTTC. Protein sequence: CASSLSGVWDEQYF.

This clonotype was counted a few times. The J gene is TRBJ2-2, the V gene TRBV7-9; D unclear. Looked up from germline, CDR1 is SEHNR and CDR2 is FQNEAQ (reference sequence). This CDR3 contains 18 residues. Trimming removed 1 base from V and 0 bases from J, with 15 bases in between. The DNA for the CDR3 is TGTGCCAGCAGCTTAGACTCGTACCCCCAGGCGAACACCGGGGAGCTGTTTTTT. Protein sequence: CASSLDSYPQANTGELFF.

This clonotype was picked up many times. This chain joins TRBV10-3 and TRBJ2-3; 13 bases align to TRBD2. With 6 bases clipped from V and 7 bases from J, the junction kept 7 bases outside the gene matches. CDR3 length: 15 residues. The germline CDR1 and CDR2 sequences are ENHRY and SYGVKD. The CDR3 sequence is CAISSGTSGINTQYF. CDR3 coding DNA: TGTGCCATCAGCTCCGGGACTAGCGGGATAAATACGCAGTATTTT.

This clonotype was found a few times. This chain uses TRBV5-1 with TRBJ2-7; D gene unclear. V was clipped by 4 bases and J by 5 bases, with 19 bases between them. Germline CDR1 is SGHRS and CDR2 is YFSETQ. This CDR3 has 15 residues. Here the CDR3 DNA reads TGCGCCAGCAGCCCGGTCCAACTCCAAAGCCACGAGCAGTACTTC. This codes for CASSPVQLQSHEQYF.

This clonotype was seen repeatedly, ten times or more. The CDR3 protein is CASTGTGYYEQYF. DNA for the CDR3: TGTGCCAGCACCGGGACAGGGTACTACGAGCAGTACTTC. This rearrangement joins TRBV28 to TRBJ2-7; 9 nucleotides align to TRBD1. Germline V gene lookup returns CDR1 MDHEN and CDR2 SYDVKM. The V and J ends lost 7 bases and 3 bases, in that order; junction bases with no gene match: 4. The CDR3 length is 13 residues. The full variable domain, rest sourced from reference TRBV28 and TRBJ2-7, is DVKVTQSSRYLVKRTGEKVFLECVQDMDHENMFWYRQDPGLGLRLIYFSYDVKMKEKGDIPEGYSVSREKKERFSLILESASTNQTSMYLCASTGTGYYEQYFGPGTRLTVT.

The gene calls are TRBV11-2 and TRBJ2-1; a possible D gene is TRBD2 (7 bases). The CDR3 is 14 residues long. Germline CDR1 reads SGHAT; CDR2 reads FQNNGV. Trimming removed 7 bases from V and 10 bases from J, with 20 bases in between. The CDR3 region is CASTPPGGGDEQFF. CDR3 nucleotides: TGTGCCAGCACCCCCCCGGGCGGGGGCGACGAGCAGTTCTTC.

Concerning this clonotype: One junction end disagrees with the germline gene, perhaps due to a read error. This sequence joins TRBV19 and TRBJ1-5, with D hard to call. The CDR3 covers 16 residues. Germline V CDR1 and CDR2: LNHDA, SQIVND (reference sequence). The CDR3 reads CTSSPPYGGGNQPQHF. The DNA of the CDR3 is TGTACCAGTAGCCCCCCTTATGGAGGAGGAAATCAGCCCCAGCATTTT.

This clonotype occurred many times. The rearrangement links TRBV12-3 or TRBV12-4 to TRBJ2-5, with 8 positions matching TRBD1. The CDR3 runs to 16 residues. V lost 4 bases to trimming and J lost 1 base; unmatched junction nucleotides: 8. CDR3 nucleotides: TGTGCCAGCAGTTCCATAAGGGACAGGACCCAAGAGACCCAGTACTTC. This gives the protein CASSSIRDRTQETQYF.

This clonotype came up many times. V gene TRBV20-1 combines with J gene TRBJ1-6; no firm D call. Germline V gene sequence: CDR1 DFQATT, CDR2 SNEGSKA (reference sequence). V was trimmed by 3 bases and J by 7 bases, leaving 19 bases between them. The CDR3 is 16 amino acids. The CDR3 region has the DNA TGCAGTGCTAGGGAGAACCGGGGTCTGGGGAATTCACCCCTCCACTTT. Translating it yields CSARENRGLGNSPLHF.

This clonotype has ten or more counts. V is TRBV11-2 and J is TRBJ2-3; 10 bases fit TRBD1. V gave up 5 bases and J gave up 6 bases; unmatched junction bases: 8. The CDR3 is 15 residues long. Germline V gives CDR1 SGHAT, CDR2 FQNNGV. DNA of the CDR3: TGTGCCAGCAGCCCCGGGACAGGGGAATTGGATACGCAGTATTTT. This codes for CASSPGTGELDTQYF.

This rearrangement joins TRBV9 to TRBJ2-3, with D perhaps matching TRBD1 or TRBD2 (5 bases each). This CDR3 contains 13 residues. Germline V lookup: CDR1 SGDLS, CDR2 YYNGEE. Between the trimmed V and J ends, which lost 2 bases and 5 bases, there was a span of 9 bases. The CDR3 sequence is CASSVRDGDTQYF. The CDR3 nucleotides are TGTGCCAGCAGCGTCCGGGACGGAGATACGCAGTATTTT.

This clonotype has a handful of counts. V and J are TRBV7-9 and TRBJ2-7; 12 bases line up with TRBD2. V lost 5 bases to trimming and J lost 7 bases; unmatched junction nucleotides: 9. Germline V lookup: CDR1 SEHNR, CDR2 FQNEAQ (reference sequence). The CDR3 length is 15 residues. The CDR3 is CASSPFPSGRGEQYF. The CDR3 nucleotides read TGTGCCAGCAGCCCCTTCCCTAGCGGGAGGGGAGAGCAGTACTTC.

This chain joins TRBV6-1 and TRBJ1-6; a possible D gene is TRBD1 (6 bases). Per germline, CDR1 MNHNS and CDR2 SASEGT. The V and J ends lost 8 bases and 5 bases respectively, with 19 bases between them. The CDR3 runs to 16 residues. The chain's CDR3 is CASDPSGGAHNSPLHF. In DNA, the CDR3 is TGTGCCAGCGACCCGAGCGGGGGGGCTCATAATTCACCCCTCCACTTT.

This clonotype showed up many times. The CDR3 region is CASSLWEGSPYEQYF. The CDR3 nucleotides read TGCGCCAGCAGCTTATGGGAGGGGAGCCCTTACGAGCAGTACTTC. The gene calls are TRBV5-1 and TRBJ2-7; 7 bases are shared with TRBD2. Trimming removed 2 bases from V and 4 bases from J; junction bases left unmatched: 9. CDR3 size: 15 residues. In germline, CDR1 is SGHRS, CDR2 YFSETQ.

This clonotype has a count of ten or more. V usage is TRBV6-1 and J usage is TRBJ2-3; D gene ambiguous. From germline, CDR1 is MNHNS and CDR2 SASEGT. The V end was cut by 6 bases, the J end by 6 bases, with 16 bases between. The CDR3 spans 14 residues. CDR3: CASSNTAPWDTQYF. The CDR3 DNA sequence: TGTGCCAGCAGCAATACAGCCCCGTGGGATACGCAGTATTTT.

This sequence joins TRBV27 and TRBJ2-1; 8 nucleotides line up with TRBD2. The ends lost 5 bases at V and 3 bases at J; junction bases unmatched: 9. The germline V gene encodes CDR1 MNHEY and CDR2 SMNVEV (reference sequence). The CDR3 has 16 amino acids. The DNA for the CDR3 is TGTGCCAGCAGTGGGGGGAGGGCGGGAGGCTACAATGAGCAGTTCTTC. Translated: CASSGGRAGGYNEQFF.

This clonotype has more than one count but fewer than ten. This chain joins TRBV6-5 and TRBJ1-2; possibly TRBD1 for D (5 bases). The CDR3 sequence is 15 residues long. Germline V gives CDR1 MNHEY, CDR2 SVGAGI. V lost 1 base and J lost 6, with 15 bases in between. The CDR3 DNA is TGTGCCAGCAGTTACTTCGACAGATCCGTAGATGGCTACACCTTC. Residues: CASSYFDRSVDGYTF.

The chain joins TRBV4-3 to TRBJ2-4, with D perhaps matching TRBD1 (6 bases). Trimming cost V 0 bases and J 1 base, with 16 bases left between them. This CDR3 spans 18 amino acids. Germline V lookup: CDR1 LGHNA, CDR2 YSLEER. CDR3 nucleotides: TGCGCCAGCAGCCAAGATACGAATAGAAGGGGGGCCAAAAACATTCAGTACTTC. Its protein product is CASSQDTNRRGAKNIQYF.